Listed here are 2 T cell receptor beta chains from one sample, sequenced in a study of cytomegalovirus exposure and HLA in healthy donors. Sequencing used immunoSEQ multiplex PCR; TCRdb keeps in-frame clones, though not all of them. The sample lists approximately 210,000 clones, 86% occurring once. Material for sequencing was PBMCs. These receptors were obtained from a woman aged 18 to 35 in good health and CMV-seronegative.

The chain combines TRBV5-4 with TRBJ2-2; possible D gene TRBD1, 5 bases. The CDR3 extends over 13 amino acids. V lost 5 bases and J 6 bases, leaving 11 bases between the germline ends. Germline lookup yields CDR1 SGHNT and CDR2 YYREEE (reference sequence). The CDR3 bases are TGTGCCAGCAGTCCAGCAGGGTCCGGGGAGCTGTTTTTT. Amino acid sequence: CASSPAGSGELFF.

The V and J genes are TRBV28 and TRBJ2-1, with D perhaps matching TRBD2 (7 bases). This CDR3 comprises 14 residues. The germline gives CDR1 MDHEN, CDR2 SYDVKM. V was pared by 6 bases and J by 4 bases, with 13 bases between. In DNA form, the CDR3 reads TGTGCCAGCAGGGGGGGGACACCTTACAATGAGCAGTTCTTC. Protein product: CASRGGTPYNEQFF.